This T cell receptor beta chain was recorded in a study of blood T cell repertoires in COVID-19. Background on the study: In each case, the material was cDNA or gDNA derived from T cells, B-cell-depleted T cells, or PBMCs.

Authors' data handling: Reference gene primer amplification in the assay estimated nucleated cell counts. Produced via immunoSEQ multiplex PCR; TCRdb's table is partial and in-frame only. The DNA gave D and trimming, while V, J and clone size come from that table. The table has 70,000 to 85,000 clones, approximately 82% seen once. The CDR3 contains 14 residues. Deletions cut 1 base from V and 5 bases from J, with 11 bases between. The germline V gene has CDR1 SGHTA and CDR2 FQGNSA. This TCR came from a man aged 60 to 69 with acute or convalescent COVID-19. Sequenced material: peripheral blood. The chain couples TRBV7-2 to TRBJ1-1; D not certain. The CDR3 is CASSLETRVTEAFF. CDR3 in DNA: TGTGCCAGCAGCTTAGAAACGCGGGTGACTGAAGCTTTCTTT.